This T cell receptor (beta chain) was sequenced during a study of blood T cell repertoires in COVID-19. Study details: Acute and convalescent COVID-19 samples came from the United States, Italy and Spain. T cells, B-cell-depleted T cells, or PBMCs provided the cDNA or gDNA that served as material.

Original processing methods: Reference gene primer amplification gave nucleated cell count estimates. Profiled with immunoSEQ multiplex PCR; TCRdb holds only in-frame clones, not every one. V, J and clone size reflect that table, while D and trimming were determined from the DNA. The table shows roughly 290,000 clones, with approximately 90% occurring only once. The CDR3 runs 14 residues. CDR1 MNHEY and CDR2 SVGAGI come from the germline V gene. Trimming left V 6 bases short and J 3 bases short, with 11 bases between. The chain is built from TRBV6-5 and TRBJ2-2; D possibly corresponds to TRBD1 (7 bases). The origin of this receptor is a man younger than 45 with acute or convalescent COVID-19. What was sequenced was peripheral blood. CDR3 in amino acids: CASRVRGDTGELFF. In nucleotides, the CDR3 is TGTGCCAGCAGGGTCAGGGGGGACACCGGGGAGCTGTTTTTT.